Following are 5 T cell receptor beta chains from one sample sequenced in a study of blood T cell repertoires in COVID-19. Data came from immunoSEQ multiplex PCR; TCRdb stores just in-frame clones and leaves some out. The repertoire holds some 40,000 clones, with roughly 84% as singletons. The sample consisted of peripheral blood. The source is a woman aged 80 or over with acute or convalescent COVID-19.

V usage is TRBV3-1 (or the pseudogene TRBV3-2) and J usage is TRBJ2-4, with 7 bases fitting TRBD1. Germline assignment: CDR1 LGHDT and CDR2 YNNKEL (reference sequence). After removal of 8 bases from V and 8 bases from J, the junction contained 15 bases not matched to a gene. This CDR3 is 15 amino acids long. CDR3 loop: CASSQGGIRGDIQYF. CDR3 DNA sequence: TGTGCCAGCTCACAAGGGGGCATCAGGGGAGACATTCAGTACTTC.

This chain uses TRBV15 with TRBJ1-1; D gene ambiguous. Germline V gives CDR1 LNHNV, CDR2 YYDKDF (reference sequence). The CDR3 contains 16 residues. V shed 0 bases and J shed 2 bases, with 13 bases lying between them. The CDR3 sequence: CATSREKTIRNTEAFF. Written as DNA, the CDR3 is TGTGCCACCAGCAGAGAAAAGACAATTCGAAACACTGAAGCTTTCTTT. Full variable domain (rest looked up from reference TRBV15 and TRBJ1-1): DAMVIQNPRYQVTQFGKPVTLSCSQTLNHNVMYWYQQKSSQAPKLLFHYYDKDFNNEADTPDNFQSRRPNTSFCFLDIRSPGLGDTAMYLCATSREKTIRNTEAFFGQGTRLTVV.

This clone was observed a handful of times. V usage is TRBV10-1 and J usage is TRBJ1-2, with D perhaps TRBD1 (5 bases). The CDR3 loop spans 12 amino acids. Germline V gene lookup returns CDR1 WNHNN and CDR2 SYGVQD (reference sequence). The V gene lost 7 bases and the J gene lost 6 bases, with 12 bases spanning the gap. The CDR3 DNA reads TGCGCCAGCAAGACAGTCAAGCATGGCTACACCTTC. This translates into CASKTVKHGYTF.

The chain employs TRBV2 and TRBJ2-7; D is possibly TRBD1 (6 bases). Germline V gene sequence: CDR1 SNHLY, CDR2 FYNNEI. V was trimmed by 7 bases and J by 1 base, leaving 14 bases between them. The CDR3 has 14 amino acids. The CDR3 nucleotides are TGTGCCAGCATCATACAGGGTCCTTCCTACGAGCAGTACTTC. This codes for CASIIQGPSYEQYF.

The chain uses TRBV6-5 and TRBJ1-5; TRBD1 is a possible D gene (5 bases). Trimming removed 7 bases from V and 2 bases from J, with 15 bases in between. The germline gives CDR1 MNHEY, CDR2 SVGAGI. CDR3 length equals 15 residues. The CDR3 loop reads CASTPGPGGNQPQHF. As DNA, the CDR3 is TGTGCCAGCACCCCTGGTCCGGGGGGCAATCAGCCCCAGCATTTT.